A selection of T cell receptor beta chains follows, all from one sample in a study of cytomegalovirus exposure and HLA in healthy donors. The method was immunoSEQ multiplex PCR; TCRdb's version includes in-frame clones alone and lacks a portion of them. The sample consists of 95,000 to 150,000 clones, 70% to 80% of them appearing once. The sequenced material came from PBMCs. These receptor sequences come from a woman aged 40-49 years in good health and CMV-seropositive. CDR3s include the opening cysteine and the closing phenylalanine or tryptophan. Each record gives: V gene, clone size, D gene, J gene, CDR3 protein, CDR3 DNA. A D gene is named only where the DNA matches it firmly. Some rows mark clone size as missing; the rest say once, few, many or name a class of expanded clone.

TRBV10-3,.,TRBD1,TRBJ2-2,CAIRTGQDTGELFF,TGTGCCATCAGGACGGGACAGGACACCGGGGAGCTGTTTTTT
TRBV9,.,.,TRBJ2-1,CASSLSASSYNEQFF,TGTGCCAGCAGCCTAAGCGCCAGCTCCTACAATGAGCAGTTCTTC
TRBV5-1,.,TRBD2,TRBJ2-3,CASSLIAGGLADTQYF,TGCGCCAGCAGCCTAATAGCGGGGGGGCTAGCAGATACGCAGTATTTT
TRBV30,.,.,TRBJ2-3,CAWGTSTDTQYF,TGTGCCTGGGGGACTAGCACAGATACGCAGTATTTT
TRBV7-2,.,.,TRBJ2-3,CASSLVVSTSTDTQYF,TGTGCCAGCAGCCTGGTGGTCTCCACTAGCACAGATACGCAGTATTTT
TRBV29-1,.,TRBD2,TRBJ2-3,CSHQGTSGTDTQYF,TGCAGCCATCAGGGGACTAGCGGCACGGATACGCAGTATTTT
TRBV5-6,.,.,TRBJ1-6,CASSLRIYRAPNSPLHF,TGTGCCAGCAGCTTGAGAATCTACAGGGCGCCAAATTCACCCCTCCACTTT
TRBV5-1,.,TRBD1,TRBJ1-1,CASSRDSQNTEAFF,TGCGCCAGCAGTCGGGACAGTCAGAACACTGAAGCTTTCTTT
TRBV5-6,few,TRBD1,TRBJ1-1,CASSLGQGVDAFF,TGTGCCAGCAGCTTGGGACAGGGGGTTGACGCTTTCTTT
TRBV30,.,.,TRBJ1-2,CAWSVGAPGYGYTF,TGTGCCTGGAGTGTAGGAGCACCCGGATATGGCTACACCTTC
TRBV2,.,TRBD1,TRBJ1-5,CASLGQGNQPQHF,TGTGCCAGCCTTGGACAGGGGAATCAGCCCCAGCATTTT
TRBV6-1,.,TRBD2,TRBJ2-2,CASRISGANTGELFF,TGTGCCAGCAGGATTAGCGGGGCGAACACCGGGGAGCTGTTTTTT
TRBV19,.,.,TRBJ1-1,CASSMGGFTEAFF,TGTGCCAGTAGTATGGGAGGATTCACTGAAGCTTTCTTT
TRBV7-2,.,.,TRBJ2-1,CASSLAFGNEQFF,TGTGCCAGCAGCTTAGCGTTCGGCAATGAGCAGTTCTTC
TRBV27,few,TRBD2,TRBJ2-1,CASSSGISGRVYEQFF,TGTGCCAGCAGTTCCGGAATTAGCGGGAGAGTCTATGAGCAGTTCTTC
TRBV4-1,.,.,TRBJ1-3,CASSQGGGRNSGNTIYF,TGCGCCAGCAGCCAAGGGGGGGGACGTAACTCTGGAAACACCATATATTTT
TRBV4-3,few,TRBD1,TRBJ1-4,CASSQEGQGNEKLFF,TGCGCCAGCAGCCAAGAGGGACAGGGCAATGAAAAACTGTTTTTT
TRBV30,few,TRBD2,TRBJ2-4,CAWSRGIAGDAKNIQYF,TGTGCCTGGAGCCGAGGTATAGCGGGAGACGCCAAAAACATTCAGTACTTC
TRBV18,.,.,TRBJ1-6,CASSPRQGGLSPLHF,TGTGCCAGCTCACCGCGGCAGGGAGGCCTTTCACCCCTCCACTTT
TRBV19,.,.,TRBJ2-2,CASSISDSTNTGELFF,TGTGCCAGTAGTATAAGCGACTCAACGAACACCGGGGAGCTGTTTTTT
TRBV7-2,.,.,TRBJ2-1,CASSLDRYNEQFF,TGTGCCAGCAGCTTAGACCGGTACAATGAGCAGTTCTTC
TRBV5-6,.,TRBD2,TRBJ2-2,CASSLLSLAGRTGELFF,TGTGCCAGCAGCCTACTGTCCCTAGCGGGGAGAACCGGGGAGCTGTTTTTT
TRBV9,.,.,TRBJ2-3,CASSSRRVASTDTQYF,TGTGCCAGCAGCTCCCGGAGGGTAGCGAGCACAGATACGCAGTATTTT
TRBV25-1,.,.,TRBJ1-1,CASHTGSEAFF,TGTGCCAGCCATACAGGGAGTGAAGCTTTCTTT
TRBV6-5,.,TRBD2,TRBJ2-3,CASSSSGSTDTQYF,TGTGCCAGCAGCTCTAGCGGGAGCACAGATACGCAGTATTTT
TRBV6-1,.,TRBD1,TRBJ2-7,CASTPGTGAGEQYF,TGTGCCAGCACCCCCGGGACAGGGGCAGGTGAGCAGTACTTC
TRBV15,once,.,TRBJ2-5,CATSRDKNRRETQYF,TGTGCCACCAGCAGAGATAAAAACAGGAGAGAGACCCAGTACTTC
TRBV29-1,.,.,TRBJ1-4,CSVRKGGATNEKLFF,TGCAGCGTTAGGAAGGGCGGGGCAACTAATGAAAAACTGTTTTTT
TRBV5-1,.,TRBD2,TRBJ2-2,CASSVTSGNTGELFF,TGCGCCAGCAGCGTGACTAGCGGGAACACCGGGGAGCTGTTTTTT
TRBV30,.,.,TRBJ1-4,CAWSFRQATNEKLFF,TGTGCCTGGAGTTTCCGACAGGCAACTAATGAAAAACTGTTTTTT
TRBV4-1,few,TRBD2,TRBJ2-1,CASSLAGLATYNEQFF,TGCGCCAGCAGCCTCGCGGGACTAGCGACCTACAATGAGCAGTTCTTC
TRBV14,.,TRBD2,TRBJ2-3,CASSQSGSYTDTQYF,TGTGCCAGCAGCCAAAGCGGGAGTTACACAGATACGCAGTATTTT
TRBV9,.,TRBD1,TRBJ2-7,CASSLTGAGKGEQYF,TGTGCCAGCAGCCTGACAGGGGCGGGGAAGGGCGAGCAGTACTTC
TRBV5-1,once,TRBD1,TRBJ1-1,CASSLGQGTAEAFF,TGCGCCAGCAGCCTGGGACAGGGTACCGCTGAAGCTTTCTTT
TRBV2,.,TRBD1,TRBJ1-2,CASTDRGRDNYGYTF,TGTGCCAGCACGGACAGGGGAAGGGATAACTATGGCTACACCTTC
TRBV19,.,TRBD2,TRBJ2-1,CASSIVTSGSVGEQFF,TGTGCCAGTAGTATTGTGACTAGCGGGAGCGTGGGTGAGCAGTTCTTC
TRBV19,once,TRBD1,TRBJ1-6,CATLDRVDPNSPLHF,TGTGCCACCCTGGACAGGGTGGATCCGAATTCACCCCTCCACTTT
TRBV7-8,.,.,TRBJ1-1,CASSLGAWGETEAFF,TGTGCCAGCAGCTTAGGGGCTTGGGGAGAAACTGAAGCTTTCTTT
TRBV5-4,.,TRBD1,TRBJ1-2,CALASADRAYGYTF,TGTGCCCTAGCTTCGGCGGACAGGGCTTATGGCTACACCTTC
TRBV14,once,.,TRBJ2-1,CASSQDVVKGRTFYNEQFF,TGTGCCAGCAGCCAAGACGTCGTCAAAGGGAGGACTTTCTACAATGAGCAGTTCTTC
TRBV28,.,.,TRBJ1-6,CASSPHSDNSPLHF,TGTGCCAGCAGTCCCCACAGTGATAATTCACCCCTCCACTTT
TRBV19,.,.,TRBJ2-1,CASSGNGLTWNEQFF,TGTGCCAGTAGTGGCAATGGCCTTACATGGAATGAGCAGTTCTTC
TRBV29-1,.,.,TRBJ2-3,CSVGSGLTDTQYF,TGCAGCGTTGGCAGCGGCCTCACAGATACGCAGTATTTT
TRBV5-1,.,.,TRBJ2-7,CASSFGSGEQYF,TGCGCCAGCAGCTTTGGGAGCGGCGAGCAGTACTTC
TRBV4-2,.,TRBD1,TRBJ1-2,CASSPEGANYGYTF,TGTGCCAGCAGCCCCGAGGGGGCAAACTATGGCTACACCTTC
TRBV16,.,.,TRBJ2-4,CASSQSKRSAKNIQYF,TGTGCCAGCAGCCAATCTAAGCGGTCGGCCAAAAACATTCAGTACTTC